The 12 T cell receptor beta chains listed next were all sequenced from one sample in a study of T cell responses to AZD1222 COVID-19 vaccine. Libraries were prepared by immunoSEQ multiplex PCR; TCRdb keeps only in-frame clonotypes and omits some of them. The table lists 95,000 to 150,000 clones, roughly 88% of them singletons. Sequences were derived from peripheral blood, sampled 28 days after the second AZD1222 dose. These receptors were collected from an adult who received the AZD1222 COVID-19 vaccine.

This clone has only a few counts. The V and J genes are TRBV7-2 and TRBJ2-3; D is unclear. From germline, CDR1 is SGHTA and CDR2 FQGNSA. The ends were cut back, 3 bases at V and 2 bases at J, with 12 bases in the middle. This CDR3 is 15 amino acids long. The CDR3 DNA sequence: TGTGCCAGCAGCTTTATTGGGCAAACCACAGATACGCAGTATTTT. Amino acid sequence: CASSFIGQTTDTQYF.

The chain is built from TRBV18 and TRBJ2-7; D is unresolved. From germline, CDR1 is KGHSH and CDR2 LQKENI. V dropped 6 bases and J dropped 7 bases, with 19 bases sitting between them. The CDR3 totals 14 residues. The DNA of the CDR3 is TGTGCCAGCTCCCCCCGCCCCTTGAGTGGTGAGCAGTACTTC. Amino acid sequence: CASSPRPLSGEQYF.

The genes are TRBV7-9 and TRBJ1-2; D gene uncertain. This CDR3 region has 13 residues. Trimming cost V 5 bases and J 5 bases, with 12 bases left between them. From germline, CDR1 is SEHNR and CDR2 FQNEAQ (reference sequence). This CDR3 is CASSPILLYGYTF. CDR3 nucleotides: TGTGCCAGCAGCCCCATCTTACTTTATGGCTACACCTTC.

This clone was observed a few times. V gene TRBV4-3 combines with J gene TRBJ1-5; D is possibly TRBD1 (6 bases). The germline V gene encodes CDR1 LGHNA and CDR2 YSLEER. There are 15 residues in the CDR3. V gave up 1 base and J gave up 4 bases, with 11 bases separating them. In DNA form, the CDR3 reads TGCGCCAGCAGCCAAGCCCCAGACAGGAATCAGCCCCAGCATTTT. Amino acid sequence: CASSQAPDRNQPQHF.

This clone appeared many times. The chain combines TRBV2 with TRBJ2-2, with D uncertain. CDR3 length: 11 amino acids. Looked up from germline, CDR1 is SNHLY and CDR2 is FYNNEI. Deletions cut 6 bases from V and 2 bases from J, with 1 base between. CDR3 loop: CASRNTGELFF. The CDR3 DNA reads as TGTGCCAGCAGAAACACCGGGGAGCTGTTTTTT. Looking up the rest from reference TRBV2 and TRBJ2-2 gives the full variable domain: EPEVTQTPSHQVTQMGQEVILRCVPISNHLYFYWYRQILGQKVEFLVSFYNNEISEKSEIFDDQFSVERPDGSNFTLKIRSTKLEDSAMYFCASRNTGELFFGEGSRLTVL.

This chain connects TRBV28 to TRBJ1-2; D is perhaps TRBD1 (6 bases). This CDR3 is 13 amino acids long. Trimming removed 7 bases from V and 8 bases from J, with 17 bases in between. Germline V CDR1 and CDR2: MDHEN, SYDVKM. CDR3: CASTGGRVSGYTF. CDR3 DNA sequence: TGTGCCAGCACCGGGGGGCGGGTTTCGGGCTACACCTTC.

This clone has only one observation. J is TRBJ2-1 and V is TRBV28; no clear D. CDR1 and CDR2 from the germline V gene are MDHEN and SYDVKM. The CDR3 length is 15 residues. Trimming removed 6 bases from V and 0 bases from J, with 12 bases in between. The CDR3 is CASRTLKVSYNEQFF. DNA of the CDR3: TGTGCCAGCAGAACCCTTAAGGTCTCCTACAATGAGCAGTTCTTC.

V gene TRBV5-1 combines with J gene TRBJ2-7; 8 nucleotides agree with TRBD1. After removal of 2 bases from V and 6 bases from J, the junction contained 7 bases not matched to a gene. There are 14 residues in the CDR3. In germline, CDR1 is SGHRS, CDR2 YFSETQ. CDR3: CASSFVDRVSEQYF. For the CDR3, the DNA is TGCGCCAGCAGCTTTGTGGACAGGGTGTCCGAGCAGTACTTC.

The V and J genes are TRBV5-6 and TRBJ1-2; 7 nucleotides line up with TRBD1. The CDR3 loop spans 12 amino acids. Germline trimming cut 2 bases from V and 8 bases from J; bases unmatched to any gene: 3. Germline V gene lookup returns CDR1 SGHDT and CDR2 YYEEEE. CDR3 sequence (DNA): TGTGCCAGCAGCTTACGACAGGGAGGCTACACCTTC. Its translation: CASSLRQGGYTF. The full variable domain, its missing parts supplied by reference TRBV5-6 and TRBJ1-2, is DAGVTQSPTHLIKTRGQQVTLRCSPKSGHDTVSWYQQALGQGPQFIFQYYEEEERQRGNFPDRFSGHQFPNYSSELNVNALLLGDSALYLCASSLRQGGYTFGSGTRLTVV.

The V and J genes are TRBV11-3 and TRBJ2-3; 9 nucleotides line up with TRBD1. Looked up from germline, CDR1 is SGHNT and CDR2 is YENEEA. The CDR3 covers 15 residues. Trimming cost V 5 bases and J 4 bases; bases outside gene matches: 7. The CDR3 DNA is TGTGCCAGCAGCCCTCGACAGGGGGAGGCAGATACGCAGTATTTT. This encodes CASSPRQGEADTQYF.

V is TRBV5-1 and J is TRBJ2-1; possible D gene TRBD2, 6 bases. CDR3 length: 15 amino acids. The germline V and J ends were trimmed by 3 bases and 6 bases, with 16 bases remaining between them. Germline V lookup: CDR1 SGHRS, CDR2 YFSETQ. CDR3 loop: CASSSSYGGPNEQFF. CDR3 in DNA: TGCGCCAGCAGCTCCTCCTACGGGGGACCCAATGAGCAGTTCTTC.

This chain connects TRBV27 to TRBJ2-3, with D maybe TRBD1 (5 bases). Germline assignment: CDR1 MNHEY and CDR2 SMNVEV (reference sequence). V lost 2 bases and J 4 bases, leaving 10 bases between the germline ends. CDR3 size: 14 residues. CDR3 sequence: CASSLRRQSDTQYF. The CDR3 nucleotides read TGTGCCAGCAGTTTAAGGAGACAGTCAGATACGCAGTATTTT.